This T cell receptor beta chain derives from a study of blood T cell repertoires in COVID-19. This clone was seen only once. This CDR3 has 17 residues. V shed 4 bases and J 3 bases; nucleotides not matched to a gene: 14. The germline V gene encodes CDR1 KGHSH and CDR2 LQKENI. Here immunoSEQ multiplex PCR was the method, and the copy in TCRdb shows in-frame clones only, minus some. This sample has under 500,000 clones; roughly 87% occur once, and the top ten carry roughly 2%. This receptor was identified in a young woman with acute COVID-19. Sample: PBMCs or T cells enriched from blood (not recorded which). The V gene is TRBV18, the J gene TRBJ1-2, with 7 bases identical to TRBD1. The CDR3 sequence is CASSQATKDRLHYGYTF. CDR3 bases: TGTGCCAGCTCACAGGCCACTAAGGACAGGCTCCACTATGGCTACACCTTC.